This entry features one T cell receptor (beta chain) sequence. This entry comes from a study of early T cells in non-severe SARS-CoV-2 infection. The V segment lost 5 bases and the J segment 6 bases; nucleotides outside the gene matches: 8. The CDR3 covers 15 residues. Germline V gives CDR1 SNHLY, CDR2 FYNNEI. TCRdb re-derived calls from the 5' RACE reads in MiXCR, one entry per CDR3 protein. In the table there are approximately 71,000 distinct CDR3 sequences, 12% of which are singletons. The TCR comes from an adult who was a healthcare worker with PCR-confirmed SARS-CoV-2 infection or an uninfected control (not recorded which). The J gene is TRBJ1-2, the V gene TRBV2; 11 bases agree with TRBD1. Sequenced input: whole blood. The DNA of the CDR3 is TGTGCCAGCAGTCCGGGACAGGGGGGAATAAATGGCTACACCTTC. It translates to CASSPGQGGINGYTF. Drawing the rest from reference TRBV2 and TRBJ1-2, the complete variable domain is EPEVTQTPSHQVTQMGQEVILRCVPISNHLYFYWYRQILGQKVEFLVSFYNNEISEKSEIFDDQFSVERPDGSNFTLKIRSTKLEDSAMYFCASSPGQGGINGYTFGSGTRLTVV.